This T cell receptor (beta chain) appears in the sequencing data of a study of T cell responses to AZD1222 COVID-19 vaccine. Study-level results: Every sample of the repertoires postdated the peak T cell response. The number of AZD1222 recipients seropositive at baseline was only 6 or 7.

Notes on this clone: As yet, its antigen is unknown.

The CDR3 spans 20 residues. J gave up 4 bases and V 6 bases, and 18 bases lay outside the gene matches. The germline V gene encodes CDR1 LGHNA and CDR2 YSLEER. Using immunoSEQ multiplex PCR, the repertoire was profiled, and TCRdb retains in-frame clones only, with some absent. The sample lists about 140,000 clones, roughly 90% seen once, with over 2.5% in the top ten. This receptor was identified in an adult in good health. The sample consisted of peripheral blood, taken on day 0 of AZD1222 vaccination. This chain links TRBV4-3 with TRBJ2-1; 13 positions agree with TRBD2. The CDR3 is CASSPWGGTSGIGAYNEQFF. CDR3 coding DNA: TGCGCCAGCAGTCCGTGGGGGGGGACTAGCGGGATAGGGGCTTACAATGAGCAGTTCTTC.